These 27 T cell receptor beta chains came from one sample sequenced in a study of shared clonotypes between healthy human individuals (TCRdb year 2020). The library relied on the immunoSEQ multiplex PCR assay. The table was pulled from immuneACCESS by TCRdb, which kept in-frame rearrangements only. Such tables lose some clones; where checked, under half of the loss comes from unresolved V genes, and the rest has no known cause. A total of some 1.5 million clones appear in this sample, around 98% of them only once. The ten top clones hold about 0.42% of the sample. The sequencing input was naive CD4+ T cells sorted from blood. In light of the paper, this sample's cell subset or site label describes: CD45RA+ positively selected. The receptors here all came from a man aged 25 to 45 in good health.

This clone appeared a single time. V usage is TRBV21-1 and J usage is TRBJ2-3; the table's D call, TRBD2, has no DNA check behind it. TRBV21-1 is a pseudogene. There are 18 residues in the CDR3. CDR3 DNA: TGTGCCAGCAGCAAAGTCGCGCCTAGCGGGAGCGATACAGATACGCAGTATTTT. Its translation: CASSKVAPSGSDTDTQYF.

The V call is TRBV5-1, the J call TRBJ2-5, with 13 bases matching TRBD2. The V segment lost 3 bases and the J segment 6 bases; nucleotides outside the gene matches: 8. CDR3 length: 16 residues. Germline CDR1 is SGHRS and CDR2 is YFSETQ. CDR3 sequence: CASSSGTSGIEKTQYF. DNA of the CDR3: TGCGCCAGCAGCTCTGGGACTAGCGGGATTGAAAAGACCCAGTACTTC. Together with reference TRBV5-1 and TRBJ2-5, the CDR3 gives the full variable domain: KAGVTQTPRYLIKTRGQQVTLSCSPISGHRSVSWYQQTPGQGLQFLFEYFSETQRNKGNFPGRFSGRQFSNSRSEMNVSTLELGDSALYLCASSSGTSGIEKTQYFGPGTRLLVL.

This clone was found once. The chain is built from TRBV19 and TRBJ1-1, with D tentatively TRBD1 (5 bases). The CDR3 is made up of 13 amino acids. The V gene lost 5 bases and the J gene lost 5 bases, with 12 bases spanning the gap. Germline-derived CDR1 and CDR2 are LNHDA and SQIVND (reference sequence). The CDR3, as DNA: TGTGCCAGTAGTCCCCGGGGCAGGACTGAAGCTTTCTTT. This codes for CASSPRGRTEAFF. Complete variable domain (other parts from reference TRBV19 and TRBJ1-1): DGGITQSPKYLFRKEGQNVTLSCEQNLNHDAMYWYRQDPGQGLRLIYYSQIVNDFQKGDIAEGYSVSREKKESFPLTVTSAQKNPTAFYLCASSPRGRTEAFFGQGTRLTVV.

Points on this clone: Other nucleotide sequences in the sample specify the same CDR3. The rearrangement uses TRBV18 and TRBJ1-5; D unresolved. CDR1 is KGHSH, CDR2 LQKENI, per germline. Trimming removed 3 bases at V and 0 bases at J, with 9 bases between. The CDR3 has 15 amino acids. The CDR3 region has the DNA TGTGCCAGCTCACCGTCGGGGAATAGCAATCAGCCCCAGCATTTT. Translating it yields CASSPSGNSNQPQHF.

The chain has TRBV19 and TRBJ1-5; 9 bases line up with TRBD1. Germline V gene sequence: CDR1 LNHDA, CDR2 SQIVND (reference sequence). The junction had 15 bases not matched to a gene; V was cut back by 6 bases and J by 6 bases. The CDR3 sequence is 17 residues long. CDR3 DNA sequence: TGTGCCAGTAGCCGTATAGGGAGGGACAGGGCGAGTCAGCCCCAGCATTTT. It codes for CASSRIGRDRASQPQHF.

The chain carries TRBV5-8 and TRBJ1-4, with unresolved D. With 4 bases removed from V and 8 bases from J, the gap between germline ends came to 9 bases. This CDR3 is 12 amino acids long. Germline V gene data show CDR1 as SGHTS and CDR2 as YDEGEE. CDR3: CASSLSGEKLFF. In DNA form, the CDR3 reads TGTGCCAGCAGCCTTTCAGGCGAAAAACTGTTTTTT.

J is TRBJ2-6 and V is TRBV15; D gene uncertain. Deletions cut 3 bases from V and 0 bases from J, with 3 bases between. This CDR3 is 14 amino acids long. The V gene's germline CDR1 is LNHNV and CDR2 YYDKDF (reference sequence). The CDR3 spells CATSSLSGANVLTF. Here the CDR3 DNA reads TGTGCCACCAGCAGTCTCTCTGGGGCCAACGTCCTGACTTTC.

The chain's CDR3 is CASSQQGFSYEQYF. The CDR3 coding sequence is TGTGCCAGCAGCCAACAGGGGTTTAGCTACGAGCAGTACTTC. The V and J genes are TRBV5-4 and TRBJ2-7; 7 nucleotides agree with TRBD1. Germline trimming cut 4 bases from V and 3 bases from J; bases unmatched to any gene: 7. The length of the CDR3 is 14 residues. Germline V CDR1 and CDR2: SGHNT, YYREEE (reference sequence).

The V call is TRBV5-4, the J call TRBJ2-3; 10 bases line up with TRBD1. V lost 2 bases and J lost 5; bases outside the gene matches: 5. The CDR3 consists of 15 residues. CDR1 is SGHNT, CDR2 YYREEE, per germline (reference sequence). In DNA, the CDR3 is TGTGCCAGCAGCTTCTGGGACAGGGGAAGAGATACGCAGTATTTT. The encoded protein is CASSFWDRGRDTQYF. Supplemented by reference TRBV5-4 and TRBJ2-3, the full variable domain reads ETGVTQSPTHLIKTRGQQVTLRCSSQSGHNTVSWYQQALGQGPQFIFQYYREEENGRGNFPPRFSGLQFPNYSSELNVNALELDDSALYLCASSFWDRGRDTQYFGPGTRLTVL.

This clone was recorded once. This sample also contains other DNA sequences that code for the same CDR3. The chain carries TRBV27 and TRBJ1-1; D is ambiguous. CDR3 length: 13 amino acids. Trimming took 2 bases from V and 1 from J, leaving 5 bases between them. CDR1 MNHEY and CDR2 SMNVEV come from the germline V gene (reference sequence). The CDR3 sequence is CASSLLGNTEAFF. The CDR3, as DNA: TGTGCCAGCAGTTTACTGGGGAACACTGAAGCTTTCTTT.

In DNA, the CDR3 is TGTGCCAGTATTCCGGCCGGGACAGAGAACACCGGGGAGCTGTTTTTT. Its translation: CASIPAGTENTGELFF. The chain links TRBV19 to TRBJ2-2; 7 bases fit TRBD1. The CDR3 runs to 16 residues. Germline V gene data show CDR1 as LNHDA and CDR2 as SQIVND (reference sequence). J was trimmed by 1 base and V by 7 bases; bases with no gene match: 9.

Only one count was recorded for this clone. The CDR3 DNA reads TGTGCCAGTAGTAGGCTAGCGGGCGATACCTACGAGCAGTACTTC. Translated, it gives CASSRLAGDTYEQYF. The genes are TRBV19 and TRBJ2-7, with TRBD2 identical over 8 bases. Germline-derived CDR1 and CDR2 are LNHDA and SQIVND (reference sequence). This CDR3 has 15 residues. J gave up 2 bases and V 4 bases, and 7 bases lay outside the gene matches.

V is TRBV5-5 and J is TRBJ2-5; D not resolved. The CDR3 loop spans 15 amino acids. Trimming cost V 0 bases and J 1 base, with 10 bases left between them. In germline, CDR1 is SGHKS, CDR2 YYEKEE (reference sequence). CDR3 region: CASSLVGIGQETQYF. CDR3 coding DNA: TGTGCCAGCAGCTTGGTGGGGATCGGCCAAGAGACCCAGTACTTC.

V gene TRBV27 combines with J gene TRBJ2-7; 9 nucleotides line up with TRBD1. Looked up from germline, CDR1 is MNHEY and CDR2 is SMNVEV (reference sequence). V shed 6 bases, J shed 4 bases, and the junction held 7 bases outside the gene matches. The CDR3 loop spans 14 amino acids. The CDR3 reads CASRGTGNRYEQYF. The DNA for the CDR3 is TGTGCCAGCAGGGGGACAGGGAACAGGTACGAGCAGTACTTC.

The chain recombines TRBV5-1 with TRBJ2-3; 8 bases are a match to TRBD2. Germline CDR1 reads SGHRS; CDR2 reads YFSETQ. This CDR3 contains 15 residues. Trimming removed 1 base from V and 0 bases from J; junction bases left unmatched: 1. The CDR3 spells CASSLIAGSTDTQYF. As DNA, the CDR3 is TGCGCCAGCAGCTTGATAGCGGGGAGCACAGATACGCAGTATTTT.

The chain combines TRBV13 with TRBJ2-1; D perhaps matches TRBD1 (5 bases). Germline values: CDR1 PRHDT, CDR2 FYEKMQ (reference sequence). Trimming shortened V by 2 bases and J by 5 bases, and 7 bases separated the two germline ends. The CDR3 totals 13 residues. CDR3 nucleotides: TGTGCCAGCAGCTTATTCAGGGACAATGAGCAGTTCTTC. Residues: CASSLFRDNEQFF.

This clone was recorded only once. This chain links TRBV6-6 with TRBJ2-7, with 8 bases matching TRBD2. The germline V gene has CDR1 MNHNY and CDR2 SVGAGI (reference sequence). This CDR3 region has 15 residues. Trimming removed 4 bases from V and 6 bases from J; junction bases left unmatched: 11. CDR3 in DNA: TGTGCCAGCAGTTGGGCAAGCGGGAGAGGGGCCGAGCAGTACTTC. It encodes CASSWASGRGAEQYF.

The J gene is TRBJ1-5, the V gene TRBV10-2; no firm D call. Trimming pared 8 bases from V and 3 bases from J, leaving 14 bases between. The CDR3 runs to 14 residues. The germline V gene encodes CDR1 WSHSY and CDR2 SAAADI. The CDR3 DNA follows: TGCGCCAGCCGCGGTCCGGGTGCCAATCAGCCCCAGCATTTT. It is translated as CASRGPGANQPQHF.

J is TRBJ2-6 and V is TRBV7-9; perhaps TRBD2 as D (6 bases). V gave up 5 bases and J gave up 3 bases, with 17 bases separating them. CDR1 SEHNR and CDR2 FQNEAQ come from the germline V gene (reference sequence). The CDR3 is 17 amino acids. The CDR3 DNA is TGTGCCAGCAGCCCCGGGACTTCCTGGGTTGGGGCCAACGTCCTGACTTTC. Translation: CASSPGTSWVGANVLTF. The entire variable domain, with the rest obtained from reference TRBV7-9 and TRBJ2-6, is as follows: DTGVSQNPRHKITKRGQNVTFRCDPISEHNRLYWYRQTLGQGPEFLTYFQNEAQLEKSRLLSDRFSAERPKGSFSTLEIQRTEQGDSAMYLCASSPGTSWVGANVLTFGAGSRLTVL.

The gene calls are TRBV5-5 and TRBJ2-2; 9 nucleotides agree with TRBD1. Trimming cost V 2 bases and J 2 bases; bases outside gene matches: 7. Germline CDR1 and CDR2: SGHKS and YYEKEE (reference sequence). CDR3 length: 17 residues. The DNA of the CDR3 is TGTGCCAGCAGCTTCTCCGGGACAGGGCGAAACACCGGGGAGCTGTTTTTT. Translation: CASSFSGTGRNTGELFF.

About this clone itself: Other DNA sequences of this sample code for an identical CDR3. The rearrangement joins TRBV14 to TRBJ1-1; TRBD1 agrees at 7 bases. CDR1 and CDR2 from the germline V gene are SGHDN and FVKESK. J was trimmed by 1 base and V by 4 bases; bases with no gene match: 6. The CDR3 is 15 amino acids. CDR3 bases: TGTGCCAGCAGCCCGCTAGGGACAGCGAACACTGAAGCTTTCTTT. Its protein product is CASSPLGTANTEAFF.

The genes are TRBV5-1 and TRBJ1-1; D is unclear. CDR1 is SGHRS and CDR2 is YFSETQ in the germline V gene. There are 13 residues in the CDR3. V gave up 3 bases and J gave up 7 bases, with 13 bases separating them. CDR3 in DNA: TGCGCCAGCAGCTCCAGTAGCGGTTTTGAAGCTTTCTTT. It yields the protein CASSSSSGFEAFF.

This chain joins TRBV6-4 and TRBJ2-1, with 7 bases lining up with TRBD1. Germline V gene data show CDR1 as MRHNA and CDR2 as SNTAGT. There are 13 residues in the CDR3. V was pared by 9 bases and J by 2 bases, with 4 bases of the junction left unmatched. CDR3 DNA sequence: TGTGCCAGTAGGCAGGGGGCCTACAATGAGCAGTTCTTC. This codes for CASRQGAYNEQFF.

The J gene is TRBJ2-7, the V gene TRBV28; TRBD1 matches 7 bases. The CDR3 is 15 amino acids. J was trimmed by 5 bases and V by 3 bases; bases with no gene match: 10. Germline loops: CDR1 MDHEN, CDR2 SYDVKM. CDR3 DNA: TGTGCCAGCAGTTTGCTCGGACAGGTGATTCACGAGCAGTACTTC. Encoded protein: CASSLLGQVIHEQYF.

Concerning this clone itself: The sample contains more than one DNA sequence encoding this CDR3. The chain recombines TRBV7-9 with TRBJ2-7, with D uncertain. Per the germline V gene, CDR1 is SEHNR and CDR2 is FQNEAQ (reference sequence). V was shortened by 3 bases and J by 0 bases, with 9 bases between the two germline ends. This CDR3 has 14 residues. The CDR3 region has the DNA TGTGCCAGCAGCTTTGGGGTATCCTCCTACGAGCAGTACTTC. It specifies CASSFGVSSYEQYF. The whole variable domain, remainder taken from reference TRBV7-9 and TRBJ2-7, is DTGVSQNPRHKITKRGQNVTFRCDPISEHNRLYWYRQTLGQGPEFLTYFQNEAQLEKSRLLSDRFSAERPKGSFSTLEIQRTEQGDSAMYLCASSFGVSSYEQYFGPGTRLTVT.

V is TRBV27 and J is TRBJ2-1; possibly TRBD1 for D (7 bases). Trimming stripped 4 bases from V and 8 bases from J, with 21 bases between. The CDR3 is 16 amino acids. CDR1 is MNHEY and CDR2 is SMNVEV in the germline V gene (reference sequence). CDR3 sequence: CASSSGGIKLVHEQFF. The DNA of the CDR3 is TGTGCCAGCAGTTCAGGGGGGATCAAATTAGTCCATGAGCAGTTCTTC.

The rearrangement joins TRBV7-8 to TRBJ2-1, with D maybe TRBD2 (5 bases). V lost 5 bases and J 5 bases, leaving 16 bases between the germline ends. The CDR3 runs to 15 residues. In germline, CDR1 is SGHVS, CDR2 FQNEAQ. CDR3 sequence: CASSPRETRHNEQFF. CDR3 nucleotide sequence: TGTGCCAGCAGCCCCCGGGAAACGAGGCACAATGAGCAGTTCTTC.